These 20 T cell receptor beta chains share one sample of origin, sequenced in a study of blood T cell repertoires in COVID-19. The protocol was immunoSEQ multiplex PCR, while the TCRdb copy is restricted to in-frame clones and leaves out a portion. The table shows about 49,000 clones, with 86% occurring only once. Sample: peripheral blood. The receptors derive from a man in his forties or fifties with active COVID-19.

This clone was seen a few times. The chain is built from TRBV24-1 and TRBJ2-2; perhaps TRBD2 as D (7 bases). Trimming removed 4 bases at V and 7 bases at J, with 15 bases between. CDR3 length equals 15 residues. CDR1 is KGHDR and CDR2 is SFDVKD in the germline V gene. CDR3: CATSDARGGGGELFF. DNA for the CDR3: TGTGCCACCAGTGACGCGAGGGGGGGCGGCGGGGAGCTGTTTTTT.

The chain employs TRBV18 and TRBJ2-5; a weak D match, TRBD2 (5 bases). The CDR3 runs to 15 residues. The germline V gene has CDR1 KGHSH and CDR2 LQKENI. V was pared by 3 bases and J by 2 bases, with 13 bases between. The DNA for the CDR3 is TGTGCCAGCTCACCGGGTGGGCGGGTACAAGAGACCCAGTACTTC. This sequence encodes CASSPGGRVQETQYF.

The V call is TRBV2, the J call TRBJ2-7, with D perhaps matching TRBD1 (6 bases). V was pared by 5 bases and J by 2 bases, with 16 bases between. The CDR3 has 15 residues. Looked up from germline, CDR1 is SNHLY and CDR2 is FYNNEI. CDR3 in amino acids: CASSSGHLATYEQYF. The CDR3 DNA follows: TGTGCCAGCAGTTCGGGACATTTAGCTACCTACGAGCAGTACTTC.

The rearrangement uses TRBV27 and TRBJ2-5, with D tentatively TRBD2 (5 bases). Germline-derived CDR1 and CDR2 are MNHEY and SMNVEV (reference sequence). This CDR3 has 13 residues. Trimming cost V 2 bases and J 5 bases, with 9 bases left between them. The CDR3: CASSLRERETQYF. The CDR3 DNA follows: TGTGCCAGCAGTTTACGCGAGCGGGAGACCCAGTACTTC.

The V gene is TRBV10-3, the J gene TRBJ1-1; 8 bases line up with TRBD1. Unmatched junction bases numbered 10, after V lost 1 base and J lost 0 bases. This CDR3 comprises 18 residues. Germline V gene lookup returns CDR1 ENHRY and CDR2 SYGVKD. This CDR3 is CAISELGQGGAMNTEAFF. The CDR3 bases are TGTGCCATCAGTGAGTTAGGACAGGGTGGGGCAATGAACACTGAAGCTTTCTTT.

This CDR3 reads CASSLEERLAGDEQFF. The CDR3 bases are TGTGCCAGCAGCTTAGAGGAGCGACTAGCGGGCGATGAGCAGTTCTTC. V gene TRBV7-8 combines with J gene TRBJ2-1; 10 positions match TRBD2. The trim removed 1 base at V and 8 bases at J, leaving 8 bases unmatched. CDR3 length: 16 residues. Germline loops: CDR1 SGHVS, CDR2 FQNEAQ. The full variable domain, in which reference TRBV7-8 and TRBJ2-1 provide the parts outside the CDR3, is GAGVSQSPRYKVAKRGQDVALRCDPISGHVSLFWYQQALGQGPEFLTYFQNEAQLDKSGLPSDRFFAERPEGSVSTLKIQRTQQEDSAVYLCASSLEERLAGDEQFFGPGTRLTVL.

CDR3 amino acids: CASSSGGASYGYTF. CDR3 nucleotides: TGTGCCAGCAGTTCAGGGGGCGCGAGCTATGGCTACACCTTC. The gene calls are TRBV6-4 and TRBJ1-2; TRBD1 matches 8 bases. CDR1 and CDR2 (germline): MRHNA, SNTAGT. J lost 4 bases, V lost 5 bases, and 6 bases had no gene match. This CDR3 region has 14 residues.

The chain recombines TRBV7-9 with TRBJ1-2; tentatively, D is TRBD1 (5 bases). Trimming took 2 bases from V and 6 from J, leaving 16 bases between them. Germline loops: CDR1 SEHNR, CDR2 FQNEAQ (reference sequence). The CDR3 runs 15 residues. The CDR3 reads CASSLRGREIDGYTF. CDR3 sequence (DNA): TGTGCCAGCAGCTTAAGGGGCCGGGAGATTGATGGCTACACCTTC.

This clone was counted a single time. The V gene is TRBV18, the J gene TRBJ2-1, with D maybe TRBD2 (6 bases). The germline V and J ends were trimmed by 6 bases and 6 bases, with 15 bases remaining between them. CDR1 is KGHSH and CDR2 is LQKENI in the germline V gene. This CDR3 region has 14 residues. CDR3 residues: CASSGLRGGNEQFF. DNA for the CDR3: TGTGCCAGCTCGGGACTCCGAGGCGGCAATGAGCAGTTCTTC.

The V gene is TRBV6-5, the J gene TRBJ1-2, with 9 bases that match TRBD1. From germline, CDR1 is MNHEY and CDR2 SVGAGI. The CDR3 is 12 residues long. V lost 11 bases and J lost 3; bases outside the gene matches: 4. CDR3 residues: CARRDRDYGYTF. CDR3 in DNA: TGTGCCCGACGGGACAGGGACTATGGCTACACCTTC.

This rearrangement joins TRBV7-3 to TRBJ2-2, with D hard to call. The V gene's germline CDR1 is SGHTA and CDR2 FQGTGA. The CDR3 is 15 amino acids. V was shortened by 5 bases and J by 4 bases, with 14 bases between the two germline ends. CDR3 DNA: TGTGCCAGCAGCCGGTCCGGGTCAGTCACCGGGGAGCTGTTTTTT. Translated, it gives CASSRSGSVTGELFF.

This chain uses TRBV11-3 with TRBJ2-2, with 7 bases that match TRBD2. Germline V gene lookup returns CDR1 SGHNT and CDR2 YENEEA. CDR3 size: 16 residues. J was trimmed by 4 bases and V by 5 bases; bases with no gene match: 10. The CDR3 sequence is CASSAGEGRGTGELFF. CDR3 nucleotides: TGTGCCAGCAGCGCTGGGGAGGGTAGGGGCACCGGGGAGCTGTTTTTT.

A few counts support this clone. The chain joins TRBV5-4 to TRBJ2-1; 8 nucleotides align to TRBD2. Germline values: CDR1 SGHNT, CDR2 YYREEE (reference sequence). This CDR3 has 15 amino acids. Losses at the gene ends were 2 bases for V and 7 bases for J; bases not matched to a gene: 8. CDR3 DNA: TGTGCCAGCAGCTTTAAGACGGGAGGGGTAAATGAGCAGTTCTTC. It encodes CASSFKTGGVNEQFF.

This chain joins TRBV28 and TRBJ2-1; TRBD2 might be the D (6 bases). The CDR3 covers 15 residues. The germline V gene has CDR1 MDHEN and CDR2 SYDVKM. The V end lost 5 bases, the J end lost 7 bases, and 18 bases lay between the germline ends. CDR3 in DNA: TGTGCCAGCAGTCTAACCGGGACTGGGAGGAATGAGCAGTTCTTC. The encoded protein is CASSLTGTGRNEQFF.

V gene TRBV5-4 combines with J gene TRBJ1-6; the D gene is possibly TRBD1 (6 bases). V lost 0 bases and J 8 bases, leaving 9 bases between the germline ends. CDR3 size: 14 residues. Looked up from germline, CDR1 is SGHNT and CDR2 is YYREEE (reference sequence). In DNA, the CDR3 is TGTGCCAGCAGCTTGGGAGACAGGCATTCACCCCTCCACTTT. It yields the protein CASSLGDRHSPLHF.

The chain uses TRBV9 and TRBJ2-1; weak D call: TRBD2 (5 bases). The CDR3 is 14 residues long. V was cut by 0 bases and J by 9 bases, with 13 bases left in between. In germline, CDR1 is SGDLS, CDR2 YYNGEE. The CDR3, as DNA: TGTGCCAGCAGCGTAGCGCGGCTAGCTGGTGAGCAGTTCTTC. Its translation: CASSVARLAGEQFF.

This chain connects TRBV11-3 to TRBJ1-6; D not resolved. V dropped 2 bases and J dropped 7 bases, with 6 bases sitting between them. This CDR3 has 13 residues. Germline-derived CDR1 and CDR2 are SGHNT and YENEEA. As DNA, the CDR3 is TGTGCCAGCAGCTTACGCGGAAATTCACCCCTCCACTTT. Translating it yields CASSLRGNSPLHF.

The V call is TRBV18, the J call TRBJ2-7, with D tentatively TRBD1 (5 bases). The CDR3 runs 13 residues. CDR1 is KGHSH, CDR2 LQKENI, per germline. V lost 5 bases and J lost 5, with 13 bases in between. CDR3: CASSDGQGNEQYF. In DNA, the CDR3 is TGTGCCAGCTCAGATGGTCAGGGTAACGAGCAGTACTTC. Full variable domain (remainder filled in from reference TRBV18 and TRBJ2-7): NAGVMQNPRHLVRRRGQEARLRCSPMKGHSHVYWYRQLPEEGLKFMVYLQKENIIDESGMPKERFSAEFPKEGPSILRIQQVVRGDSAAYFCASSDGQGNEQYFGPGTRLTVT.

The CDR3 sequence: CAWSVSSRETQYF. The CDR3 nucleotides read TGTGCCTGGAGTGTTTCTAGCAGAGAGACCCAGTACTTC. The rearrangement joins TRBV30 to TRBJ2-5; D perhaps matches TRBD2 (5 bases). Germline CDR1 GTSNPN, CDR2 SVGIG (reference sequence). CDR3 length equals 13 residues. V was shortened by 0 bases and J by 4 bases, with 9 bases between the two germline ends.

This chain uses TRBV2 with TRBJ2-5; 7 bases fit TRBD2. The length of the CDR3 is 15 residues. J was trimmed by 1 base and V by 8 bases; bases with no gene match: 10. Germline-derived CDR1 and CDR2 are SNHLY and FYNNEI. The CDR3 bases are TGTGCCAGCCGTCAGTCGAGCGGGGCCCAAGAGACCCAGTACTTC. Its translation is CASRQSSGAQETQYF.